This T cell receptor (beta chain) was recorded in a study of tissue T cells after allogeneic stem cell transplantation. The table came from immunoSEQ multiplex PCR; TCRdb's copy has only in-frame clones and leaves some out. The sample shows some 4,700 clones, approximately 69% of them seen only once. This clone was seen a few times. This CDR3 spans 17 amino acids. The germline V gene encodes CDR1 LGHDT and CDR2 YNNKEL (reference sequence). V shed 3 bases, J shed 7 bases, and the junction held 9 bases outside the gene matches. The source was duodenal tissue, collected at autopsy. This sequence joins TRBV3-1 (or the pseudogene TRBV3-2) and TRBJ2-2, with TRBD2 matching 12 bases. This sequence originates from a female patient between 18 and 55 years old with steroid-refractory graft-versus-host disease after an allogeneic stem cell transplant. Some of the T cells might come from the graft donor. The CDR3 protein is CASSHLTTSGGIGELFF. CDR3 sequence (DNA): TGTGCCAGCAGCCACCTAACGACTAGCGGGGGAATCGGGGAGCTGTTTTTT.